A single sample is the source of the 8 T cell receptor beta chains below, sequenced in a study of vaccination and CD4 T cells after COVID-19 (dated by TCRdb to between 2021 and 2022). Receptor libraries were prepared by PCR. Sequencing took place on an Illumina iSeq 100. At the Johns Hopkins FTIC core, DNA from the cultured CD4+ T cells underwent TCR sequencing with the Oncomine TCR Beta short-read assay. The raw public reads went through TCRdb reprocessing: fastp at Q25, MiXCR clone calling, in-frame beta chains kept. Rows are combined by CDR3 protein, so each entry shows the most common genes and DNA. The sample table lists about 17,000 distinct CDR3 sequences, roughly half of them with a count of one. The top ten clonotypes cover roughly 15% of the sample. The treatment or condition label, read with the paper, signifies: approximately 9-day PBMC culture with coronavirus spike peptide pools or control peptides (ViraFEST assay).

What these receptors recognize is not known. Sequences were obtained from CD4+ T cells from blood, cultured in vitro. These receptors came from a human donor who had recovered from COVID-19.

The chain is built from TRBV2 and TRBJ1-5; no clear D. The CDR3 spans 15 residues. Looked up from germline, CDR1 is SNHLY and CDR2 is FYNNEI. V lost 5 bases to trimming and J lost 1 base, with 12 bases between them. CDR3 DNA: TGTGCCAGCAGTCAGACACCCTACAGCAATCAGCCCCAGCATTTT. Its protein product is CASSQTPYSNQPQHF.

The gene calls are TRBV15 and TRBJ2-1; no clear D gene. Germline-derived CDR1 and CDR2 are LNHNV and YYDKDF (reference sequence). The V and J ends lost 5 bases and 2 bases respectively, with 13 bases between them. This CDR3 contains 15 residues. The DNA of the CDR3 is TGTGCCACCAGCCGCGGCGGCTCTACCTACAATGAGCAGTTCTTC. Amino acids: CATSRGGSTYNEQFF.

There are a few counts of this clonotype. The chain employs TRBV20-1 and TRBJ2-3; 12 bases agree with TRBD1. Germline V CDR1 and CDR2: DFQATT, SNEGSKA (reference sequence). CDR3 length equals 17 residues. V lost 0 bases, J lost 2 bases, and 6 bases stayed unmatched. CDR3 in amino acids: CSARDFQGQGATDTQYF. The CDR3 nucleotides are TGCAGTGCTAGAGATTTCCAGGGACAGGGGGCCACAGATACGCAGTATTTT.

V is TRBV9 and J is TRBJ1-2; unclear D gene. Germline V gene data show CDR1 as SGDLS and CDR2 as YYNGEE. The length of the CDR3 is 14 residues. V dropped 3 bases and J dropped 8 bases, with 17 bases sitting between them. CDR3 bases: TGTGCCAGCAGCGCTACTGCAGGCGGCTTAGGCTACACCTTC. Protein sequence: CASSATAGGLGYTF. The variable domain in full, completed from reference TRBV9 and TRBJ1-2, reads DSGVTQTPKHLITATGQRVTLRCSPRSGDLSVYWYQQSLDQGLQFLIQYYNGEERAKGNILERFSAQQFPDLHSELNLSSLELGDSALYFCASSATAGGLGYTFGSGTRLTVV.

The chain couples TRBV20-1 to TRBJ2-5; unclear D gene. The CDR3 sequence is 13 residues long. Germline CDR1 reads DFQATT; CDR2 reads SNEGSKA (reference sequence). V was shortened by 0 bases and J by 1 base, with 6 bases between the two germline ends. CDR3 nucleotide sequence: TGCAGTGCTAGAGATCACAGCCAAGAGACCCAGTACTTC. Encoded protein: CSARDHSQETQYF.

This clonotype was counted only a few times. The gene calls are TRBV20-1 and TRBJ2-5, with TRBD2 matching over 9 bases. V dropped 3 bases and J dropped 7; count of bases not matched to a gene: 15. Germline V gene lookup returns CDR1 DFQATT and CDR2 SNEGSKA (reference sequence). The CDR3 extends over 16 amino acids. The chain's CDR3 is CSASVSGSRGSGTQYF. The CDR3 bases are TGCAGTGCTAGTGTTAGCGGGAGTCGGGGTTCAGGGACCCAGTACTTC.

This clonotype was observed a few times. The chain uses TRBV19 and TRBJ1-2, with D maybe TRBD1 (6 bases). Germline V gene lookup returns CDR1 LNHDA and CDR2 SQIVND (reference sequence). V dropped 3 bases and J dropped 0 bases, with 11 bases sitting between them. The CDR3 runs 15 residues. CDR3 residues: CASSIRDTPNYGYTF. Here the CDR3 DNA reads TGTGCCAGTAGTATTCGGGACACTCCTAACTATGGCTACACCTTC.

This chain uses TRBV7-2 with TRBJ1-1, with D unclear. V was pared by 7 bases and J by 3 bases, with 18 bases between. The CDR3 loop spans 15 amino acids. In germline, CDR1 is SGHTA, CDR2 FQGNSA. CDR3 amino acids: CASMQDQRWDTEAFF. In DNA, the CDR3 is TGTGCCAGCATGCAGGACCAGAGGTGGGACACTGAAGCTTTCTTT.